These 30 T cell receptor beta chains originate from one sample sequenced in a study of control samples from healthy donors and cancer patients. The table came from immunoSEQ multiplex PCR; TCRdb's copy has only in-frame clones and leaves some out. Counted here are about 49,000 clones, just over 85% occurring once; the ten biggest clones make up approximately 2.6%. Material: PBMCs. The receptors here all came from a woman aged 45-59 years with lung cancer.

The gene calls are TRBV6-5 and TRBJ2-7; D may be TRBD1 (5 bases). The V end lost 6 bases, the J end lost 1 base, and 16 bases lay between the germline ends. The CDR3 has 15 residues. Germline V gives CDR1 MNHEY, CDR2 SVGAGI. As DNA, the CDR3 is TGTGCCAGCAGCCCCTCAGGGATCCCTTCCTACGAGCAGTACTTC. Translated: CASSPSGIPSYEQYF.

This chain joins TRBV7-2 and TRBJ1-1; D not certain. Deletions cut 1 base from V and 6 bases from J, with 15 bases between. This CDR3 has 15 amino acids. CDR1 is SGHTA, CDR2 FQGNSA, per germline. CDR3 amino acids: CASSLGYVRAAEAFF. The CDR3 DNA sequence: TGTGCCAGCAGCTTAGGTTACGTGAGGGCAGCTGAAGCTTTCTTT.

The chain links TRBV7-2 to TRBJ1-1; a possible D gene is TRBD1 (5 bases). The CDR3 runs 17 residues. The germline gives CDR1 SGHTA, CDR2 FQGNSA. V lost 2 bases to trimming and J lost 3 bases, with 19 bases between them. In DNA, the CDR3 is TGTGCCAGCAGCTTAACTCTTGGGGGGGTTGGCGACACTGAAGCTTTCTTT. Amino acids: CASSLTLGGVGDTEAFF.

Comment on this clone: This same CDR3 is encoded by further DNA sequences in the sample. The chain uses TRBV7-9 and TRBJ2-2; 8 positions match TRBD2. Germline V gene lookup returns CDR1 SEHNR and CDR2 FQNEAQ (reference sequence). The V segment lost 1 base and the J segment 5 bases; nucleotides outside the gene matches: 3. The CDR3 totals 15 residues. CDR3 nucleotides: TGTGCCAGCAGCTTAGGGCGCGGGGGGACCGGGGAGCTGTTTTTT. This gives the protein CASSLGRGGTGELFF.

The J gene is TRBJ2-1, the V gene TRBV29-1; the match to TRBD2 covers 9 bases. Trimming at V came to 6 bases and at J to 4 bases, leaving 7 bases not matched to a gene. Germline assignment: CDR1 SQVTM and CDR2 ANQGSEA. The CDR3 runs 14 residues. The CDR3 spells CSVARGGAYNEQFF. The CDR3 DNA follows: TGCAGCGTGGCGCGGGGGGGCGCTTACAATGAGCAGTTCTTC.

J is TRBJ1-2 and V is TRBV4-3; 8 positions match TRBD1. Germline CDR1 reads LGHNA; CDR2 reads YSLEER. The CDR3 is made up of 14 amino acids. V dropped 6 bases and J dropped 4; count of bases not matched to a gene: 7. In DNA, the CDR3 is TGCGCCAGCAGGGACACAGGGGGGGCCTATGGCTACACCTTC. Amino acids: CASRDTGGAYGYTF.

The V call is TRBV28, the J call TRBJ2-6, with TRBD1 identical over 9 bases. This CDR3 is built from 18 residues. Germline V gene data show CDR1 as MDHEN and CDR2 as SYDVKM. The V segment lost 2 bases and the J segment 4 bases; nucleotides outside the gene matches: 9. CDR3 region: CASSLPGTGFSGANVLTF. The CDR3 nucleotides read TGTGCCAGCAGTTTACCCGGGACAGGGTTTTCCGGGGCCAACGTCCTGACTTTC.

The CDR3 reads CATSDSVPGAVDGYTF. The CDR3 DNA reads as TGTGCCACCAGTGATTCCGTGCCGGGGGCAGTGGATGGCTACACCTTC. The V call is TRBV24-1, the J call TRBJ1-2; D possibly corresponds to TRBD1 (6 bases). This CDR3 has 16 amino acids. V gave up 2 bases and J gave up 6 bases, with 18 bases separating them. The germline V gene encodes CDR1 KGHDR and CDR2 SFDVKD.

V usage is TRBV12-3 or TRBV12-4 and J usage is TRBJ1-2; D not resolved. The CDR3 is 13 amino acids. V shed 7 bases and J shed 7 bases, with 16 bases lying between them. The CDR3 sequence: CASTLVETSGYTF. The CDR3, as DNA: TGTGCCAGCACCCTGGTGGAGACAAGTGGCTACACCTTC.

This clone was observed a handful of times. The chain employs TRBV12-3 or TRBV12-4 and TRBJ1-4; TRBD1 aligns across 8 bases. J was trimmed by 10 bases and V by 5 bases; bases with no gene match: 3. The CDR3 runs to 12 residues. The CDR3 here is CASSRGQGKLFF. The CDR3, as DNA: TGTGCCAGCAGTCGCGGACAGGGAAAACTGTTTTTT.

V gene TRBV7-2 combines with J gene TRBJ2-5; tentative D call: TRBD2 (5 bases). Germline V CDR1 and CDR2: SGHTA, FQGNSA. Trimming removed 6 bases from V and 5 bases from J, with 13 bases in between. This CDR3 contains 13 residues. CDR3 DNA sequence: TGTGCCAGCAGACTCGTTAGAGGGGAGACCCAGTACTTC. Encoded protein: CASRLVRGETQYF.

V and J are TRBV5-6 and TRBJ1-1; D remains ambiguous. Deletions cut 2 bases from V and 6 bases from J, with 5 bases between. Germline CDR1 and CDR2: SGHDT and YYEEEE. This CDR3 is 11 amino acids long. CDR3: CASSLGSEAFF. As DNA, the CDR3 is TGTGCCAGCAGCTTAGGTTCTGAAGCTTTCTTT.

J is TRBJ1-5 and V is TRBV12-5; 7 bases map to TRBD1. The CDR3 contains 16 residues. The germline CDR1 and CDR2 sequences are LGHNT and FRNRAP. Trimming cost V 0 bases and J 3 bases; bases outside gene matches: 5. The CDR3 DNA sequence: TGTGCTAGTGGTTTGGTATGGGGACAGTCCAATCAGCCCCAGCATTTT. It translates to CASGLVWGQSNQPQHF. The full variable domain, its missing parts supplied by reference TRBV12-5 and TRBJ1-5, is DARVTQTPRHKVTEMGQEVTMRCQPILGHNTVFWYRQTMMQGLELLAYFRNRAPLDDSGMPKDRFSAEMPDATLATLKIQPSEPRDSAVYFCASGLVWGQSNQPQHFGDGTRLSIL.

The chain has TRBV6-2 or TRBV6-3 and TRBJ2-1; D gene uncertain. Germline V lookup: CDR1 MNHEY, CDR2 SVGEGT. The CDR3 has 13 amino acids. The V end was cut by 0 bases, the J end by 7 bases, with 7 bases between. The CDR3 loop is CASSYSLGNEQFF. CDR3 DNA: TGTGCCAGCAGTTACTCGTTAGGGAATGAGCAGTTCTTC.

This chain connects TRBV11-2 to TRBJ2-5; D is perhaps TRBD2 (7 bases). CDR1 is SGHAT and CDR2 is FQNNGV in the germline V gene. This CDR3 is built from 14 residues. This CDR3 reads CASRWGGAEETQYF. CDR3 nucleotides: TGTGCTAGTAGATGGGGGGGCGCGGAAGAGACCCAGTACTTC.

The gene calls are TRBV6-5 and TRBJ2-3; 7 bases align to TRBD2. CDR1 MNHEY and CDR2 SVGAGI come from the germline V gene. The CDR3 runs to 15 residues. The ends lost 6 bases at V and 3 bases at J; junction bases unmatched: 9. In DNA, the CDR3 is TGTGCCAGCAGCTCTACCGGGGGGAGGACAGATACGCAGTATTTT. It yields the protein CASSSTGGRTDTQYF.

The J gene is TRBJ2-7, the V gene TRBV4-3; either TRBD1 or TRBD2 may fit D (5 bases each). V was clipped by 0 bases and J by 3 bases, with 9 bases between them. CDR3 length equals 14 residues. Germline values: CDR1 LGHNA, CDR2 YSLEER. The CDR3 is CASSQETGGYEQYF. CDR3 in DNA: TGCGCCAGCAGCCAAGAAACTGGGGGCTACGAGCAGTACTTC.

The chain recombines TRBV14 with TRBJ1-2, with 10 nucleotides matching TRBD1. From germline, CDR1 is SGHDN and CDR2 FVKESK. The CDR3 is 15 residues long. V was pared by 1 base and J by 7 bases, with 6 bases of the junction left unmatched. CDR3 sequence (DNA): TGTGCCAGCAGCCAAGTTGGGACAGGGGACTCTGGCTACACCTTC. It translates to CASSQVGTGDSGYTF.

This clone appeared once. This chain uses TRBV2 with TRBJ1-5; no clear D gene. V was clipped by 10 bases and J by 0 bases, with 7 bases between them. CDR1 and CDR2 (germline): SNHLY, FYNNEI. The CDR3 contains 12 residues. The CDR3 coding sequence is TGTGCCACGGCAAATAGCAATCAGCCCCAGCATTTT. It codes for CATANSNQPQHF.

The chain couples TRBV5-1 to TRBJ1-4; D is undetermined. Trimming stripped 3 bases from V and 0 bases from J, with 9 bases between. The germline CDR1 and CDR2 sequences are SGHRS and YFSETQ. CDR3 size: 15 residues. CDR3 coding DNA: TGCGCCAGCAGCTCAGCCGGAGCAACTAATGAAAAACTGTTTTTT. This translates into CASSSAGATNEKLFF.

V and J are TRBV20-1 and TRBJ1-1; D unclear. The V end was cut by 3 bases, the J end by 0 bases, with 8 bases between. This CDR3 is built from 13 residues. Germline V gives CDR1 DFQATT, CDR2 SNEGSKA (reference sequence). This CDR3 is CSASPFMNTEAFF. The CDR3 DNA is TGCAGTGCTAGTCCCTTCATGAACACTGAAGCTTTCTTT.

The chain carries TRBV6-5 and TRBJ2-1, with a weak D call TRBD1 (6 bases). Germline V gene data show CDR1 as MNHEY and CDR2 as SVGAGI. The CDR3 is 13 residues long. Trimming cost V 7 bases and J 7 bases, with 14 bases left between them. This CDR3 is CASKKDRQNEQFF. In nucleotides, the CDR3 is TGTGCCAGCAAAAAAGACAGGCAGAATGAGCAGTTCTTC.

This chain joins TRBV15 and TRBJ1-1; D is uncertain. Deletions cut 8 bases from V and 0 bases from J, with 10 bases between. The CDR3 totals 13 residues. The V gene's germline CDR1 is LNHNV and CDR2 YYDKDF (reference sequence). This CDR3 reads CATLEGLNTEAFF. CDR3 DNA: TGTGCCACCTTAGAGGGCTTGAACACTGAAGCTTTCTTT. Based on the CDR3 plus reference TRBV15 and TRBJ1-1, the full variable domain is DAMVIQNPRYQVTQFGKPVTLSCSQTLNHNVMYWYQQKSSQAPKLLFHYYDKDFNNEADTPDNFQSRRPNTSFCFLDIRSPGLGDTAMYLCATLEGLNTEAFFGQGTRLTVV.

The genes are TRBV5-8 and TRBJ1-5; D unclear. The germline V gene has CDR1 SGHTS and CDR2 YDEGEE. V dropped 0 bases and J dropped 1 base, with 5 bases sitting between them. The CDR3 is 14 residues long. The CDR3 DNA is TGTGCCAGCAGCTTGGGACCGAGCAATCAGCCCCAGCATTTT. This gives the protein CASSLGPSNQPQHF.

The chain combines TRBV12-3 or TRBV12-4 with TRBJ2-3; no reliable D call. The ends were cut back, 6 bases at V and 2 bases at J, with 6 bases in the middle. The CDR3 runs to 12 residues. This CDR3 reads CASSQYTDTQYF. CDR3 bases: TGTGCCAGCAGCCAATACACAGATACGCAGTATTTT.

The rearrangement links TRBV24-1 to TRBJ2-3; TRBD1 might be the D (5 bases). The CDR3 extends over 15 amino acids. Trimming shortened V by 5 bases and J by 4 bases, and 15 bases separated the two germline ends. Per the germline V gene, CDR1 is KGHDR and CDR2 is SFDVKD. In nucleotides, the CDR3 is TGTGCCACCAGTGGGGCTCAGGGCCTTGCAGATACGCAGTATTTT. This gives the protein CATSGAQGLADTQYF.

The J gene is TRBJ1-1, the V gene TRBV11-2; D is ambiguous. CDR1 and CDR2 (germline): SGHAT, FQNNGV. This CDR3 is built from 12 residues. The V and J ends lost 10 bases and 8 bases respectively, with 17 bases between them. In DNA form, the CDR3 reads TGTGCCACCACGGACCTTGGAAAGGAAGCTTTCTTT. Translating gives CATTDLGKEAFF.

The chain links TRBV3-1 (or the pseudogene TRBV3-2) to TRBJ1-1, with a tentative D call TRBD1 (5 bases). Germline lookup yields CDR1 LGHDT and CDR2 YNNKEL (reference sequence). The CDR3 length is 13 residues. The germline V and J ends were trimmed by 2 bases and 4 bases, with 8 bases remaining between them. CDR3 amino acids: CASSQPGLTEAFF. DNA of the CDR3: TGTGCCAGCAGCCAACCGGGGCTCACTGAAGCTTTCTTT.

Regarding this clone: Compared with germline, one end of the junction differs, possibly owing to a read error. The J gene is TRBJ2-1, the V gene TRBV2; unclear D gene. Germline V CDR1 and CDR2: SNHLY, FYNNEI. This CDR3 is 13 amino acids long. The CDR3 DNA follows: TGTGCCAGCAGTGAAGCCTCCTATAATGAGCAGTTCTTC. Encoded protein: CASSEASYNEQFF. Combining the CDR3 with reference TRBV2 and TRBJ2-1 gives the whole variable domain EPEVTQTPSHQVTQMGQEVILRCVPISNHLYFYWYRQILGQKVEFLVSFYNNEISEKSEIFDDQFSVERPDGSNFTLKIRSTKLEDSAMYFCASSEASYNEQFFGPGTRLTVL.

V is TRBV30 and J is TRBJ2-1; 8 nucleotides align to TRBD2. Looked up from germline, CDR1 is GTSNPN and CDR2 is SVGIG (reference sequence). Germline trimming cut 2 bases from V and 5 bases from J; bases unmatched to any gene: 2. This CDR3 has 13 residues. The CDR3 DNA follows: TGTGCCTGGAGTAGCGGGGGAAACAATGAGCAGTTCTTC. This gives the protein CAWSSGGNNEQFF.